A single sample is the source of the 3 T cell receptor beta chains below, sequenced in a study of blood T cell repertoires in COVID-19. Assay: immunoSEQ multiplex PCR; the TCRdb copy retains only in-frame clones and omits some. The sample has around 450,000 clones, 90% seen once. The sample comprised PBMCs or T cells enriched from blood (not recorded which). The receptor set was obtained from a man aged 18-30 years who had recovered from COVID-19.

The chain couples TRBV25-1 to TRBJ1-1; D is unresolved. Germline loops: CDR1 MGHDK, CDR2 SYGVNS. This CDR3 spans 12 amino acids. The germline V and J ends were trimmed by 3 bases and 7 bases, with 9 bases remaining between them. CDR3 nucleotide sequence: TGTGCCAGCAGTGAGCGGGGTTTTGAAGCTTTCTTT. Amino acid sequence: CASSERGFEAFF.

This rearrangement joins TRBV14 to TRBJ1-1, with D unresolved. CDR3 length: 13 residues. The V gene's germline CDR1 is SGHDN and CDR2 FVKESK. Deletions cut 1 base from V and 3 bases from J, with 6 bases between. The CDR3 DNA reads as TGTGCCAGCAGCCAAGTCAGTTACACTGAAGCTTTCTTT. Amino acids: CASSQVSYTEAFF.

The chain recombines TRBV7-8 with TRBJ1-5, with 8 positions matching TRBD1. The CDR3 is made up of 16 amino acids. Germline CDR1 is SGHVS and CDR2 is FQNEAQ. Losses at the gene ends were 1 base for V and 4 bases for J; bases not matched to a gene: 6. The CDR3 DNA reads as TGTGCCAGCAGCTTAGGAGACAGGGGACCGAATCAGCCCCAGCATTTT. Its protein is CASSLGDRGPNQPQHF. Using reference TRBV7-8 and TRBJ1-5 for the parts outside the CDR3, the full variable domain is GAGVSQSPRYKVAKRGQDVALRCDPISGHVSLFWYQQALGQGPEFLTYFQNEAQLDKSGLPSDRFFAERPEGSVSTLKIQRTQQEDSAVYLCASSLGDRGPNQPQHFGDGTRLSIL.